This T cell receptor beta chain was observed in a study of shared clonotypes between healthy human individuals. Repertoires were generated with immunoSEQ multiplex PCR, while TCRdb's copy carries only in-frame clones and drops some. Among some 2,100,000 clones listed, around 95% were seen once. Broader study findings: Genetic and exposure-history diversity was limited by the small donor number. Naive subsets, compared against memory subsets, generally had larger estimated richness values.

About this clone: Its antigen is currently unknown. The sample has other DNA sequences that encode this CDR3 too.

Donors had no recently reported acute infections or vaccinations and were HIV-negative. CD4+ cells underwent separation, giving CD45RA+ naive and CD45RA-negative memory subsets. The CDR3 covers 15 residues. V lost 0 bases and J 0 bases, leaving 6 bases between the germline ends. Germline CDR1 is SGHRS and CDR2 is YFSETQ. V is TRBV5-1 and J is TRBJ2-2; D is undetermined. The sequenced sample consisted of naive CD4+ T cells sorted from blood. Subset of the sample: CD45RA+ positively selected. This sequence was found in a man aged 18 to 29 in good health. CDR3 residues: CASSLGRANTGELFF. For the CDR3, the DNA is TGCGCCAGCAGCTTGGGAAGGGCGAACACCGGGGAGCTGTTTTTT. Drawing the rest from reference TRBV5-1 and TRBJ2-2, the complete variable domain is KAGVTQTPRYLIKTRGQQVTLSCSPISGHRSVSWYQQTPGQGLQFLFEYFSETQRNKGNFPGRFSGRQFSNSRSEMNVSTLELGDSALYLCASSLGRANTGELFFGEGSRLTVL.